The clone carrying this T cell receptor beta chain showed up just a few times. TCRdb redid the calling of the 5' RACE reads with MiXCR, one entry per CDR3 protein. The data show roughly 550,000 distinct CDR3 sequences, about 20% seen once. The data stem from a study of T-cell memory formation after mild COVID-19. Germline V gene lookup returns CDR1 SGHVS and CDR2 FNYEAQ. The ends were cut back, 3 bases at V and 7 bases at J, with 16 bases in the middle. This CDR3 spans 15 amino acids. Sequencing input: PBMCs or a T cell subset sorted from them (not recorded which). The V gene is TRBV7-6, the J gene TRBJ2-1; D remains unclear. This TCR was recovered from an adult woman who had mild COVID-19 (a few samples of this study predate the infection). Cell type and time point are not known. In nucleotides, the CDR3 is TGTGCCAGCAGCTTTGTGGGCCTGCCCTTAAATGAGCAGTTCTTC. It codes for CASSFVGLPLNEQFF.